Given below is one T cell receptor (beta chain) in context. Antigen specificity is unknown. Ophthalmopathy donors showed moderate-to-severe activity, CAS ≥3, NOSPECS ≥4 and a duration under 3 months. Patients were left out if they had other autoimmune diseases, uncontrolled infections, pregnancy or lactation. Establishment of the diagnosis relied upon clinical symptoms, serum thyroxine, TRAb, thyroid ultrasound and orbital computed tomography. V dropped 4 bases and J dropped 11 bases, with 13 bases sitting between them. CDR1 is KGHDR, CDR2 SFDVKD, per germline. This CDR3 is 12 amino acids long. This sample is part of a study of Graves' ophthalmopathy and Graves' hyperthyroidism. Findings and caveats of the study: Blood also held most thyroid clonotypes expanded above 0.001 frequency.

RNA transcripts provided the template for amplifying TCR beta CDR3 regions. The library came from an HTBI-primed first-round RT-PCR and a second-round multiplex PCR. TCRdb itself ran the multiplex PCR reads through MiXCR, one entry per CDR3 protein. The table has 740,000 or so distinct CDR3 sequences, approximately 40% seen once. The sample comprised peripheral blood. This clonotype was obtained from an adult man with Graves' ophthalmopathy. The chain couples TRBV24-1 to TRBJ1-1; D remains unclear. The CDR3 DNA reads TGTGCCACCAGTGACGGGTACTCGGAGGCTTTCTTT. This gives the protein CATSDGYSEAFF.